This T cell receptor beta chain is drawn from a study of shared T cell receptors in the human thymus. Sequenced by immunoSEQ multiplex PCR; TCRdb stores in-frame clones only, minus some. The repertoire holds approximately 760,000 clones, with roughly 85% as singletons. V lost 4 bases, J lost 2 bases, and 8 bases stayed unmatched. Per germline, CDR1 SGHKS and CDR2 YYEKEE (reference sequence). This CDR3 is 15 amino acids long. This sample also appeared in a second study, on human thymus T cells. That paper adds: The donors were infants in Finland with congenital heart defects, otherwise immunologically healthy. Corrective heart surgery yielded resections, and these provided the thymus tissue. Thymic and blood repertoires appeared to display a bias in their usage of V and J genes. Related research examined unrelated individuals and reported that their thymic repertoires overlapped highly.

The sequencing input was thymocytes. The chain links TRBV5-5 to TRBJ1-2; TRBD1 matches at 7 bases. The receptor was isolated from a girl under two years old with a congenital heart defect. CDR3 sequence reads: CASSPTGTVNYGYTF. The CDR3, as DNA: TGTGCCAGCAGCCCCACCGGGACAGTGAACTATGGCTACACCTTC. The variable domain in full, with the rest retrieved from reference TRBV5-5 and TRBJ1-2, is DAGVTQSPTHLIKTRGQQVTLRCSPISGHKSVSWYQQVLGQGPQFIFQYYEKEERGRGNFPDRFSARQFPNYSSELNVNALLLGDSALYLCASSPTGTVNYGYTFGSGTRLTVV.